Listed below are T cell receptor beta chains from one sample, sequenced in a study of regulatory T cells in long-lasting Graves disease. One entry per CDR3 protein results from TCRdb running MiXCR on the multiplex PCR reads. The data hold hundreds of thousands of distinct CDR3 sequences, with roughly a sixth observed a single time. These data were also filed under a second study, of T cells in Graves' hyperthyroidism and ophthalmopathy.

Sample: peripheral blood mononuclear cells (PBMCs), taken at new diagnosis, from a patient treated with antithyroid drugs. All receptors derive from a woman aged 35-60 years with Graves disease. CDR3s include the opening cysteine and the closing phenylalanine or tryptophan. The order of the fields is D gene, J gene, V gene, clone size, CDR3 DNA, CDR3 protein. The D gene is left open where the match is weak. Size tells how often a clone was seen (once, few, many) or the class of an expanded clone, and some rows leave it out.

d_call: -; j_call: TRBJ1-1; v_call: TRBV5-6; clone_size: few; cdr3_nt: TGTGCCAGCAGCGATAGTACAGTCTTGAACACTGAAGCTTTCTTT; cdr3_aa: CASSDSTVLNTEAFF
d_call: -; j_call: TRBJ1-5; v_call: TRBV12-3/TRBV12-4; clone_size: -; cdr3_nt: TGTGCCAGCAGTCAGCCCTCCGGGCCCCAGCATTTT; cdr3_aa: CASSQPSGPQHF
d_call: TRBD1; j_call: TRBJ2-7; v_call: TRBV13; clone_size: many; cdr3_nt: TGTGCCAGCAAGGTGGCAGGGGGCTCCTACGAGCAGTACTTC; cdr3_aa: CASKVAGGSYEQYF
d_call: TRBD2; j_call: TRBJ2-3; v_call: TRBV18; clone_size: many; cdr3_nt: TGTGCCAGCTCTACCTGGGGGGGAAGCACAGATACGCAGTATTTT; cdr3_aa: CASSTWGGSTDTQYF
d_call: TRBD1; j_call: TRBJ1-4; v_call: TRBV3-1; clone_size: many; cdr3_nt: TGTGCCAGCAGCCTTCAGACAGGGGAAGGTGAAAAACTGTTTTTT; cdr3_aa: CASSLQTGEGEKLFF
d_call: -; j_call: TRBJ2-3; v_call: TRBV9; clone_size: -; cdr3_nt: TGTGCCAGCAGCGTAGGCCCGGGAGGCACAGATACGCAGTATTTT; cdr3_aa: CASSVGPGGTDTQYF
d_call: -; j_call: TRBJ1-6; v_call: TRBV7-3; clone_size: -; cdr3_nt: TGTGCCAGCAGCCCCGACAGTCATCCTAATTCACCCCTCCACTTT; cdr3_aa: CASSPDSHPNSPLHF
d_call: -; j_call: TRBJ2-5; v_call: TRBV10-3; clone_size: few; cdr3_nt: TGTGCCATCAGTGAGACTGACTGGGAGACCCAGTACTTC; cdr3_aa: CAISETDWETQYF
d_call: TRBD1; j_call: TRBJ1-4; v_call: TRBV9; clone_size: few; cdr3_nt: TGTGCCAGCAGCCCCCGACAGGGAGATGGTGGTGAAAAACTGTTTTTT; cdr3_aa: CASSPRQGDGGEKLFF
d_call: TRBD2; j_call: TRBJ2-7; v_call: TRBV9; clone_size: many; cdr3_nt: TGTGCCTCGGGGGGACTGGACGAGCAGTACTTC; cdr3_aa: CASGGLDEQYF
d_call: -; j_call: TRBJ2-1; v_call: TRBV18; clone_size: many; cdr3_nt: TGTGCCAGCTCACCGAGTGCGTTAGGTGAGCAGTTCTTC; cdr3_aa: CASSPSALGEQFF
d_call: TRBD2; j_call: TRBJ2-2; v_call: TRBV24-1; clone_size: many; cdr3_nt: TGTGCCACCAGTGCTTTTGGGACTAGTTTCACCGGGGAGCTGTTTTTT; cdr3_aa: CATSAFGTSFTGELFF
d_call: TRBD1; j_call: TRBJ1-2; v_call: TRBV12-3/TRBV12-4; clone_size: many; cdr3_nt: TGTGCCAGCAGCAGGGACAGGGCCGGAGCTAACTATGGCTACACCTTC; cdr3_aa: CASSRDRAGANYGYTF
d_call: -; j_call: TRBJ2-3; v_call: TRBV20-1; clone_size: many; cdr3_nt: TGCAGTGCTGTACCGGGACCACGCCCAGATACGCAGTATTTT; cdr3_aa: CSAVPGPRPDTQYF
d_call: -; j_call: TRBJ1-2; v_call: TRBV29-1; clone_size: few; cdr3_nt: TGCAGCGTTGAGAAGCAGGACTATGGCTACACCTTC; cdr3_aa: CSVEKQDYGYTF
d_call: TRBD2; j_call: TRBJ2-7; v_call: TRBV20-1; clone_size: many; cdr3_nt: TGCAGTGCTAGATCCAGCGGGGGCCCCTACGAGCAGTACTTC; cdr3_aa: CSARSSGGPYEQYF
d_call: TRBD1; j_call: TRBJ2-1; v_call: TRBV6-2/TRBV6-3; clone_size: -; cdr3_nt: TGTGCCAGCAAACCCGCTGGGACAGGGTATTATGAGCAGTTCTTC; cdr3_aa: CASKPAGTGYYEQFF
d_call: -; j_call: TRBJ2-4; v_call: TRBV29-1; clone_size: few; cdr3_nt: TGCAGCTTCCTTAATTCTGGGGAAAACATTCAGTACTTC; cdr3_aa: CSFLNSGENIQYF